The clone carrying this TCR beta chain was picked up many times. As TCR cDNA was made by 5'RACE template switching, a universal primer site and UMIs were added. Using its own MiXCR run on the 5' RACE reads, TCRdb lists one record per CDR3 protein. The data contain under 150,000 distinct CDR3 sequences, 7% to 9% of them singletons. This sample stems from a study of T cells after yellow fever vaccination. From germline, CDR1 is LGHNA and CDR2 YSLEER. This CDR3 has 17 residues. V shed 4 bases and J 12 bases; nucleotides not matched to a gene: 21. This chain uses TRBV4-3 with TRBJ2-1; the match to TRBD2 covers 7 bases. The receptor's source is a man aged 25-45 years who received the YFV17D yellow fever vaccine. Here the sequenced sample was CD4+ T cells sorted from PBMCs, taken 5 days after the yellow fever booster vaccination. CDR3 sequence reads: CASSPGSAGVPGRGQFF. The CDR3 nucleotides are TGCGCCAGCAGCCCCGGAAGCGCGGGAGTCCCGGGAAGGGGGCAGTTCTTC.